Listed below are T cell receptor beta chains from one sample, sequenced in a study of Ad26.COV2.S vaccination and SARS-CoV-2 variants. The repertoire was sequenced with immunoSEQ multiplex PCR; TCRdb's copy has only in-frame clones and lacks some. The sample shows hundreds of thousands of clones, roughly 89% of them seen only once. The input for sequencing was peripheral blood, taken in a trial of Ad26.COV2.S vaccine versus placebo. The receptors come from a person aged 18-60 years who received the Ad26.COV2.S COVID-19 vaccine or a placebo. The CDR3 runs from the conserved cysteine through the conserved F or W. Each record gives: clone size, V gene, D gene, J gene, CDR3 protein, CDR3 DNA. A D gene is named only where the DNA matches it firmly. Only part of the rows carry a size: once, few, many, or a class if the clone is expanded.

clone size: .; V gene: TRBV5-1; D gene: .; J gene: TRBJ2-6; CDR3 protein: CASSFSSWANVLTF; CDR3 DNA: TGCGCCAGCAGCTTCTCCTCCTGGGCCAACGTCCTGACTTTC
clone size: .; V gene: TRBV5-1; D gene: .; J gene: TRBJ2-2; CDR3 protein: CASSFDGRTGELFF; CDR3 DNA: TGCGCCAGCAGCTTTGACGGACGCACCGGGGAGCTGTTTTTT
clone size: .; V gene: TRBV10-2; D gene: TRBD2; J gene: TRBJ2-3; CDR3 protein: CASSESHPGGRTSTDTQYF; CDR3 DNA: TGCGCCAGCAGTGAGTCGCACCCGGGGGGTCGAACTAGCACAGATACGCAGTATTTT
clone size: .; V gene: TRBV4-2; D gene: .; J gene: TRBJ1-1; CDR3 protein: CASSQGPDLGAFF; CDR3 DNA: TGTGCCAGCAGCCAAGGCCCGGATTTAGGAGCTTTCTTT
clone size: .; V gene: TRBV5-6; D gene: TRBD1; J gene: TRBJ1-1; CDR3 protein: CASSLVRDRAYAEAFF; CDR3 DNA: TGTGCCAGCAGCTTGGTTAGGGACAGGGCCTATGCTGAAGCTTTCTTT
clone size: .; V gene: TRBV7-2; D gene: .; J gene: TRBJ1-1; CDR3 protein: CASSLATTGISVEAFF; CDR3 DNA: TGTGCCAGCAGCTTAGCGACCACGGGAATTTCCGTAGAAGCTTTCTTT
clone size: .; V gene: TRBV4-2; D gene: .; J gene: TRBJ2-7; CDR3 protein: CASSQDIGGSPYEQYF; CDR3 DNA: TGTGCCAGCAGCCAAGATATCGGGGGAAGTCCCTACGAGCAGTACTTC
clone size: .; V gene: TRBV7-9; D gene: TRBD1; J gene: TRBJ2-4; CDR3 protein: CASSLGTGQGAKNIQYF; CDR3 DNA: TGTGCCAGCAGCTTAGGGACAGGACAAGGAGCCAAAAACATTCAGTACTTC
clone size: .; V gene: TRBV7-2; D gene: .; J gene: TRBJ2-1; CDR3 protein: CASSFFAQGGNEQFF; CDR3 DNA: TGTGCCAGCAGCTTTTTCGCGCAGGGAGGCAATGAGCAGTTCTTC
clone size: .; V gene: TRBV5-1; D gene: .; J gene: TRBJ2-3; CDR3 protein: CASSLNPAPGTQYF; CDR3 DNA: TGCGCCAGCAGCCTCAATCCCGCGCCAGGTACGCAGTATTTT
clone size: .; V gene: TRBV13; D gene: TRBD2; J gene: TRBJ2-3; CDR3 protein: CASRITSGRLTSTDTQYF; CDR3 DNA: TGTGCCAGCAGAATAACTAGCGGGAGGCTTACGAGCACAGATACGCAGTATTTT
clone size: .; V gene: TRBV7-9; D gene: .; J gene: TRBJ1-3; CDR3 protein: CASSQFGMTGNTIYF; CDR3 DNA: TGTGCCAGCAGCCAATTCGGAATGACCGGAAACACCATATATTTT
clone size: .; V gene: TRBV5-1; D gene: .; J gene: TRBJ2-3; CDR3 protein: CASSLGRAPDTQYF; CDR3 DNA: TGCGCCAGCAGCTTGGGGAGGGCCCCAGATACGCAGTATTTT
clone size: .; V gene: TRBV21-1; D gene: .; J gene: TRBJ1-5; CDR3 protein: CASSGYNQPQHF; CDR3 DNA: TGTGCCAGCTCGGGGTACAATCAGCCCCAGCATTTT
clone size: .; V gene: TRBV10-3; D gene: .; J gene: TRBJ2-3; CDR3 protein: CATEGRNTDTQYF; CDR3 DNA: TGTGCCACTGAGGGGCGGAACACAGATACGCAGTATTTT
clone size: .; V gene: TRBV29-1; D gene: .; J gene: TRBJ2-3; CDR3 protein: CSVEGDLRSTDTQYF; CDR3 DNA: TGCAGCGTTGAAGGGGACCTACGGTCGACAGATACGCAGTATTTT
clone size: once; V gene: TRBV3-1/TRBV3-2; D gene: .; J gene: TRBJ2-5; CDR3 protein: CASSPRLQPGETQYF; CDR3 DNA: TGTGCCAGCAGCCCCCGCCTACAGCCCGGGGAGACCCAGTACTTC
clone size: .; V gene: TRBV5-6; D gene: .; J gene: TRBJ1-5; CDR3 protein: CASSLREDGDQPQHF; CDR3 DNA: TGTGCCAGCAGCTTGAGAGAAGATGGAGATCAGCCCCAGCATTTT
clone size: .; V gene: TRBV2; D gene: .; J gene: TRBJ2-5; CDR3 protein: CASIRDFEETQYF; CDR3 DNA: TGTGCCAGTATCCGGGACTTCGAAGAGACCCAGTACTTC
clone size: .; V gene: TRBV29-1; D gene: .; J gene: TRBJ2-1; CDR3 protein: CSVERGNSYNEQFF; CDR3 DNA: TGCAGCGTTGAACGGGGGAACTCCTACAATGAGCAGTTCTTC
clone size: .; V gene: TRBV30; D gene: .; J gene: TRBJ1-2; CDR3 protein: CAWSLPGDWYGYTF; CDR3 DNA: TGTGCCTGGAGTTTACCAGGGGATTGGTATGGCTACACCTTC
clone size: once; V gene: TRBV7-3; D gene: TRBD2; J gene: TRBJ2-3; CDR3 protein: CASSLATLAGGQDTQYF; CDR3 DNA: TGTGCCAGCAGCTTAGCGACTTTAGCGGGGGGGCAAGATACGCAGTATTTT
clone size: .; V gene: TRBV15; D gene: TRBD1; J gene: TRBJ1-5; CDR3 protein: CATSRTGEAQPQHF; CDR3 DNA: TGTGCCACCAGCAGAACAGGGGAGGCTCAGCCCCAGCATTTT
clone size: .; V gene: TRBV6-2/TRBV6-3; D gene: .; J gene: TRBJ1-2; CDR3 protein: CASSRDSYYGYTF; CDR3 DNA: TGTGCCAGCAGCCGGGATTCTTACTATGGCTACACCTTC